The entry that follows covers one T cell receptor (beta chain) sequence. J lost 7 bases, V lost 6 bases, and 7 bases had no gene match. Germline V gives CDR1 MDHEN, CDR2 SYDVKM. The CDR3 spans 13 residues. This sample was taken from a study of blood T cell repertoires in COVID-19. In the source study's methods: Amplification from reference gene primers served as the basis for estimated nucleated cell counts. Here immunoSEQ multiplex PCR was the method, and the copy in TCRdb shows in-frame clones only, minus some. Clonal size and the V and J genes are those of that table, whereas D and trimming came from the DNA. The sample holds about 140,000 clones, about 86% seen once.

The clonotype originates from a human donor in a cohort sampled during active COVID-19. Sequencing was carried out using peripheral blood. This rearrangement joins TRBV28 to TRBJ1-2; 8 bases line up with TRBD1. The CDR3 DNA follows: TGTGCCAGCAGCCAAGACAGGGGCAGTGGCTACACCTTC. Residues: CASSQDRGSGYTF.